The 19 T cell receptor beta chains reported below all come from one sample, sequenced in a study of Ad26.COV2.S vaccination and SARS-CoV-2 variants. Noted treatment: roughly 20 received Ad26.COV2.S at low or high dose, single or two shots; about 5 received placebo; per-sample allocation not given. Sampling was done on day 63 after the first vaccine or placebo injection. TCRdb's table, derived via immunoSEQ multiplex PCR, lists solely in-frame clones and lacks some. The sample contains more than 250,000 clones, over 75% of which appear only once. Sequenced here: peripheral blood, sampled in a trial of Ad26.COV2.S vaccine versus placebo. The receptors shown here come from a person aged 18-65 years who received the Ad26.COV2.S COVID-19 vaccine or a placebo.

Of note for this clone: Different DNA sequences within this sample yield the same CDR3. The chain couples TRBV18 to TRBJ2-7, with a tentative D call TRBD2 (5 bases). Germline V gives CDR1 KGHSH, CDR2 LQKENI. Trimming pared 6 bases from V and 3 bases from J, leaving 12 bases between. The CDR3 runs to 13 residues. CDR3 residues: CASSPAGGYEQYF. The CDR3 DNA is TGTGCCAGCTCCCCCGCCGGAGGCTACGAGCAGTACTTC.

CDR3 coding DNA: TGTGCCAGCAGCTTAGTAGGGGACAAACCCTACGAGCAGTACTTC. This sequence encodes CASSLVGDKPYEQYF. V and J are TRBV7-6 and TRBJ2-7; D possibly corresponds to TRBD1 (6 bases). The CDR3 contains 15 residues. Germline V gene lookup returns CDR1 SGHVS and CDR2 FNYEAQ. Deletions cut 1 base from V and 2 bases from J, with 12 bases between.

V gene TRBV5-1 combines with J gene TRBJ1-1; D ambiguous. Germline V gene data show CDR1 as SGHRS and CDR2 as YFSETQ. Trimming left V 5 bases short and J 1 base short, with 12 bases between. The CDR3 covers 14 residues. DNA of the CDR3: TGCGCCAGCAGGTTCGAGGGCTCGAACACTGAAGCTTTCTTT. Translation: CASRFEGSNTEAFF.

The chain has TRBV12-5 and TRBJ1-4, with D tentatively TRBD1 (5 bases). Germline lookup yields CDR1 LGHNT and CDR2 FRNRAP. CDR3 size: 16 residues. V lost 2 bases, J lost 8 bases, and 18 bases lay in between. The DNA of the CDR3 is TGTGCTAGTGGTTTGCTATCATCAGGGTTAGGGGAAAAACTGTTTTTT. This encodes CASGLLSSGLGEKLFF. Full variable domain (remainder filled in from reference TRBV12-5 and TRBJ1-4): DARVTQTPRHKVTEMGQEVTMRCQPILGHNTVFWYRQTMMQGLELLAYFRNRAPLDDSGMPKDRFSAEMPDATLATLKIQPSEPRDSAVYFCASGLLSSGLGEKLFFGSGTQLSVL.

The chain links TRBV18 to TRBJ1-2; 8 nucleotides line up with TRBD1. The V gene end was trimmed by 3 bases and the J gene end by 6 bases; junction bases not matched to a gene: 3. The CDR3 is made up of 13 amino acids. CDR1 is KGHSH and CDR2 is LQKENI in the germline V gene. CDR3 coding DNA: TGTGCCAGCTCACCGGGACAGGTGAATGGCTACACCTTC. Amino acid sequence: CASSPGQVNGYTF.

This clone appeared once. The chain combines TRBV7-2 with TRBJ2-1; TRBD2 matches 10 bases. The length of the CDR3 is 15 residues. CDR1 is SGHTA and CDR2 is FQGNSA in the germline V gene. V lost 5 bases, J lost 0 bases, and 1 base stayed unmatched. CDR3 DNA sequence: TGTGCCAGCAGCAGCGGGAGGGGCTCCTACAATGAGCAGTTCTTC. Amino acid sequence: CASSSGRGSYNEQFF.

The chain combines TRBV7-2 with TRBJ1-5, with 7 bases matching TRBD1. The V segment lost 2 bases and the J segment 4 bases; nucleotides outside the gene matches: 11. From germline, CDR1 is SGHTA and CDR2 FQGNSA. The CDR3 length is 17 residues. The CDR3 nucleotides read TGTGCCAGCAGCTTAAGAGCCCGCCGGGACAGAAATCAGCCCCAGCATTTT. Amino acids: CASSLRARRDRNQPQHF.

CDR3 nucleotide sequence: TGCGCCAGCAGCTTGTTACCGGGACTAGCGGGAGGGGGATGGAACGAGCAGTACTTC. Its protein product is CASSLLPGLAGGGWNEQYF. The V gene is TRBV5-1, the J gene TRBJ2-7; TRBD2 agrees at 16 bases. Germline trimming cut 1 base from V and 5 bases from J; bases unmatched to any gene: 12. Germline loops: CDR1 SGHRS, CDR2 YFSETQ. This CDR3 spans 19 amino acids.

The chain couples TRBV5-3 to TRBJ1-2; perhaps TRBD1 as D (6 bases). TRBV5-3 is designated an ORF whose function remains uncertain. CDR3 length: 13 amino acids. The V end was cut by 0 bases, the J end by 14 bases, with 17 bases between. CDR3 nucleotides: TGTGCCAGAAGCTTGGTTCGGCAACAGGGCCCGACCTTC. Translation gives CARSLVRQQGPTF.

This chain uses TRBV3-1 (or the pseudogene TRBV3-2) with TRBJ1-2; D might be TRBD1 (5 bases). V gave up 3 bases and J gave up 2 bases, with 16 bases separating them. From germline, CDR1 is LGHDT and CDR2 YNNKEL (reference sequence). The CDR3 covers 16 residues. In DNA, the CDR3 is TGTGCCAGCAGCCATTTAGTACCGGGACGGAACTATGGCTACACCTTC. Its protein product is CASSHLVPGRNYGYTF.

The V gene is TRBV6-6, the J gene TRBJ1-1, with TRBD1 matching 11 bases. Germline loops: CDR1 MNHNY, CDR2 SVGAGI (reference sequence). The V segment lost 2 bases and the J segment 4 bases; nucleotides outside the gene matches: 3. The CDR3 covers 15 residues. This CDR3 reads CASSYRGQGGTEAFF. The CDR3 bases are TGTGCCAGCAGTTACCGGGGACAGGGGGGCACTGAAGCTTTCTTT.

The chain uses TRBV25-1 and TRBJ2-1; possible D gene TRBD1, 6 bases. Germline CDR1 is MGHDK and CDR2 is SYGVNS. Trimming removed 4 bases from V and 8 bases from J, with 9 bases in between. The CDR3 contains 12 residues. The CDR3 here is CASSAWGHEQFF. Written as DNA, the CDR3 is TGTGCCAGCAGTGCTTGGGGGCATGAGCAGTTCTTC.

The V call is TRBV6-5, the J call TRBJ1-3; D unclear. This CDR3 region has 14 residues. Per the germline V gene, CDR1 is MNHEY and CDR2 is SVGAGI. Trimming removed 0 bases at V and 3 bases at J, with 6 bases between. The CDR3 DNA sequence: TGTGCCAGCAGTTACTCCAAGGTTGGAAACACCATATATTTT. This gives the protein CASSYSKVGNTIYF.

V and J are TRBV7-9 and TRBJ1-1; no firm D call. This CDR3 has 15 residues. CDR1 is SEHNR, CDR2 FQNEAQ, per germline (reference sequence). Deletions cut 4 bases from V and 3 bases from J, with 15 bases between. The CDR3 DNA follows: TGTGCCAGCAGCTCTAGCTGGTTGGTCGACACTGAAGCTTTCTTT. Amino acids: CASSSSWLVDTEAFF.

The chain has TRBV28 and TRBJ1-2; TRBD1 matches at 7 bases. J was trimmed by 4 bases and V by 6 bases; bases with no gene match: 5. The CDR3 totals 13 residues. The V gene's germline CDR1 is MDHEN and CDR2 SYDVKM. The CDR3 sequence: CASRKQGIYGYTF. The DNA of the CDR3 is TGTGCCAGCAGAAAACAGGGGATCTATGGCTACACCTTC.

The chain combines TRBV7-2 with TRBJ2-2; perhaps TRBD1 as D (5 bases). Trimming removed 5 bases from V and 9 bases from J, with 19 bases in between. Germline V CDR1 and CDR2: SGHTA, FQGNSA. The CDR3 totals 15 residues. CDR3 in DNA: TGTGCCAGCAGCCCAAGGACACTCTCAGTCAGGGAGCTGTTTTTT. Translating gives CASSPRTLSVRELFF.

DNA of the CDR3: TGTGCCAGCAGCCAAGTAGCGGGAGGATACAATGAGCAGTTCTTC. Protein sequence: CASSQVAGGYNEQFF. V is TRBV4-2 and J is TRBJ2-1; 10 bases align to TRBD2. Looked up from germline, CDR1 is LGHNA and CDR2 is YNFKEQ. V shed 1 base and J 4 bases; nucleotides not matched to a gene: 1. This CDR3 is 15 amino acids long.

CDR3 sequence reads: CASSEARLRQYF. The DNA for the CDR3 is TGTGCCAGCAGTGAAGCCAGGTTAAGGCAGTACTTC. The genes are TRBV6-1 and TRBJ2-7; no reliable D call. Trimming took off 0 bases at V and 9 bases at J, with 9 bases between the two ends. Germline V CDR1 and CDR2: MNHNS, SASEGT. The length of the CDR3 is 12 residues.

This chain links TRBV20-1 with TRBJ1-1; TRBD1 agrees at 8 bases. CDR1 is DFQATT and CDR2 is SNEGSKA in the germline V gene (reference sequence). The CDR3 consists of 14 residues. Losses at the gene ends were 3 bases for V and 1 base for J; bases not matched to a gene: 4. Written as DNA, the CDR3 is TGCAGTGCTAGTAGGACAGGGACGAACACTGAAGCTTTCTTT. Translation gives CSASRTGTNTEAFF.